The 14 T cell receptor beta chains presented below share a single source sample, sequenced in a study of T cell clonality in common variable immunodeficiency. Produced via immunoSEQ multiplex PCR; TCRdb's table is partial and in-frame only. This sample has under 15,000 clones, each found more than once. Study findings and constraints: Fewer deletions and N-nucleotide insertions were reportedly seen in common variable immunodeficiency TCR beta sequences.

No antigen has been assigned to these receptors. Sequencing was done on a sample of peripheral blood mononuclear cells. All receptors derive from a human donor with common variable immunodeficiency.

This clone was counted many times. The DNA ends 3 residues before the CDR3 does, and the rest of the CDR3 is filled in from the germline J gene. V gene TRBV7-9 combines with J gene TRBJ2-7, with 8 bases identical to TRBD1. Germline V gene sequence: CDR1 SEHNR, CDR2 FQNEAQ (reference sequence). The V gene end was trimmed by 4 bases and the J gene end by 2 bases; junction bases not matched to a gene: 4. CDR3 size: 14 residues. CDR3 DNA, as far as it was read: TGTGCCAGCAGCTCCGGGACAGGCGCCTACGAG. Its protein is CASSSGTGAYE. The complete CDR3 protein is CASSSGTGAYEQYF.

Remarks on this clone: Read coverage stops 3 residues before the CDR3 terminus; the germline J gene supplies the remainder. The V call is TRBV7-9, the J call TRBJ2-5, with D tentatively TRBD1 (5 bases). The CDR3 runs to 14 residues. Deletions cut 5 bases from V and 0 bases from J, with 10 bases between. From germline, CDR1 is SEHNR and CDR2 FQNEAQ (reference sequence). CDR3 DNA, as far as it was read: TGTGCCAGCAGCCTCCGACAGAACCAAGAGACC. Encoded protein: CASSLRQNQET. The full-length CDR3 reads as CASSLRQNQETQYF.

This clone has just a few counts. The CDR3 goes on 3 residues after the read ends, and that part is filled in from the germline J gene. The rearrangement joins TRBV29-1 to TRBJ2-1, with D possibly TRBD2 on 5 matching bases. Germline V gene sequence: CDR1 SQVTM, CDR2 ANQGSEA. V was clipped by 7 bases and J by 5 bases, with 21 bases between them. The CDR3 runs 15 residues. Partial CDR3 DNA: TGCAGCGCTGTCGCGGTAGCGACTACCAACAATGAG. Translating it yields CSAVAVATTNNE. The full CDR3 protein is CSAVAVATTNNEQFF.

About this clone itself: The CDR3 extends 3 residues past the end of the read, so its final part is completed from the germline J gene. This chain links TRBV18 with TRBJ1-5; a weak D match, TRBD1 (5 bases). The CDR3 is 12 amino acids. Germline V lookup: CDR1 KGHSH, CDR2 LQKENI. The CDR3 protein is CASSPGREPQHF. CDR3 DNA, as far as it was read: TGTGCCAGCTCACCCGGCAGGGAACCC.

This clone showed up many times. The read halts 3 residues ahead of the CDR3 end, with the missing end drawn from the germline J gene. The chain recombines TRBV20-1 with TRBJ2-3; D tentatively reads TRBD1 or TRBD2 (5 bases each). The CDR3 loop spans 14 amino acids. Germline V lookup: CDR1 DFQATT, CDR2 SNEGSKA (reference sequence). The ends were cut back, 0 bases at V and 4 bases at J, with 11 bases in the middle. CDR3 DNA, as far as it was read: TGCAGTGCTAGAGATGCCAGAGGGGCAGATACG. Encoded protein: CSARDARGADT. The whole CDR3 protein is CSARDARGADTQYF.

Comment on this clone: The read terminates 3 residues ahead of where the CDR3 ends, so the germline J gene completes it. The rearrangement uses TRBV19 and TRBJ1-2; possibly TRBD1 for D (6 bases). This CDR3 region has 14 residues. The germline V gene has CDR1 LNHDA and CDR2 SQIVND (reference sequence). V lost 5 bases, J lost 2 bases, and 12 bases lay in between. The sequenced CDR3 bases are TGTGCCAGTAGTCTACCCGACAGGAACTATGGC. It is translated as CASSLPDRNYG. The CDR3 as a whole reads CASSLPDRNYGYTF.

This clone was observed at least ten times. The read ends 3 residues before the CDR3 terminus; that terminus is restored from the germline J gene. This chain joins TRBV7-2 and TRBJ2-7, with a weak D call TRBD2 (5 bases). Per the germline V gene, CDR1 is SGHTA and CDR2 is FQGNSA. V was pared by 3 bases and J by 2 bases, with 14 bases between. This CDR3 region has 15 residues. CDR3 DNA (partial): TGTGCCAGCAGCTTTGGACTGTATCTAACCTACGAG. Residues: CASSFGLYLTYE. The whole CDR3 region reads CASSFGLYLTYEQYF.

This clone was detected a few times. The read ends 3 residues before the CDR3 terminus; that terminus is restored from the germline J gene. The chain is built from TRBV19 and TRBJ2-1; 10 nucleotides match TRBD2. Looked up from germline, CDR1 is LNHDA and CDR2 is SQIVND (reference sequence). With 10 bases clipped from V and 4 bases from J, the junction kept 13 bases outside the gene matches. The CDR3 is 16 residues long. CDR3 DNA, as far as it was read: TGTGCCACAAACCCCATAGCGGGGGGCCGTTACAATGAG. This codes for CATNPIAGGRYNE. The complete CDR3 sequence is CATNPIAGGRYNEQFF.

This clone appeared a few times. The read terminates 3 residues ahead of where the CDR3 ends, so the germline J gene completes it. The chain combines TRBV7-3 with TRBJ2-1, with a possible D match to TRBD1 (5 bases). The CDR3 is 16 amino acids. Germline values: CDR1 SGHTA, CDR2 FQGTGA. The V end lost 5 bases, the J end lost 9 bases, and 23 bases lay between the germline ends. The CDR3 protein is CASSQRPGQRGCEQFF. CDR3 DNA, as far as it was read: TGTGCCAGCAGCCAGAGGCCCGGCCAAAGGGGTTGTGAG.

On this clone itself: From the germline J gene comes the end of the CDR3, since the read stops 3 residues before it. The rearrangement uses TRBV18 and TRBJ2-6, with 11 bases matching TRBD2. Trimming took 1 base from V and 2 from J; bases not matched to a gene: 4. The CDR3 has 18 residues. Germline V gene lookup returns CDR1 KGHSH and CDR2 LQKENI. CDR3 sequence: CASSPLPLAGAGANVLTF. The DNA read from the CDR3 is TGTGCCAGCTCACCACTTCCACTAGCGGGGGCTGGGGCCAACGTC.

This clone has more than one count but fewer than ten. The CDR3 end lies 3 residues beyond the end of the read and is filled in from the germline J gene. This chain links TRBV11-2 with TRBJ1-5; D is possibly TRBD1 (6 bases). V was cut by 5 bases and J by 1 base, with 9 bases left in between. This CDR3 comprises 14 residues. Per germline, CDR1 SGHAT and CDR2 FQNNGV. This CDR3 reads CASSPTGSNQPQHF. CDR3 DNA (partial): TGTGCCAGCAGCCCTACAGGGAGCAATCAGCCC.

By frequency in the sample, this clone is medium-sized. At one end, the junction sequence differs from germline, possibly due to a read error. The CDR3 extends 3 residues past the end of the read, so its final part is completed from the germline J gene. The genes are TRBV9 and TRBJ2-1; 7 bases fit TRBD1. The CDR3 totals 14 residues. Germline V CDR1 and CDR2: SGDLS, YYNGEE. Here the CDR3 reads CASGVGTAVTEQFF. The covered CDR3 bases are TGTGCCAGCGGCGTAGGGACAGCCGTCACTGAG. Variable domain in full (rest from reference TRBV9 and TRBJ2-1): DSGVTQTPKHLITATGQRVTLRCSPRSGDLSVYWYQQSLDQGLQFLIQYYNGEERAKGNILERFSAQQFPDLHSELNLSSLELGDSALYFCASGVGTAVTEQFFGPGTRLTVL.

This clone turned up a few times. The part of the CDR3 DNA that was read is TGCGCCAGCAGCTTGGGGGCAGCTGATAGCAATCAGCCC. Translating gives CASSLGAADSNQP. The CDR3 in full is CASSLGAADSNQPQHF. The chain uses TRBV5-1 and TRBJ1-5; D unclear. The read gets to within 3 residues of the CDR3 end, and the germline J gene fills in the rest. Germline V lookup: CDR1 SGHRS, CDR2 YFSETQ. The germline V and J ends were trimmed by 0 bases and 0 bases, with 10 bases remaining between them. CDR3 length equals 16 residues. Looking up the rest from reference TRBV5-1 and TRBJ1-5 gives the full variable domain: KAGVTQTPRYLIKTRGQQVTLSCSPISGHRSVSWYQQTPGQGLQFLFEYFSETQRNKGNFPGRFSGRQFSNSRSEMNVSTLELGDSALYLCASSLGAADSNQPQHFGDGTRLSIL.

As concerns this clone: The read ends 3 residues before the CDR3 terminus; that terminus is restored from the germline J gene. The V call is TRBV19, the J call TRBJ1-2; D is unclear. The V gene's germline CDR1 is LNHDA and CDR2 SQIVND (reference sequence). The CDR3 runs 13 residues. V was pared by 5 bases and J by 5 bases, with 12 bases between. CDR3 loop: CASSVVSSYGYTF. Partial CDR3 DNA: TGTGCCAGTAGTGTCGTCAGTTCTTATGGC.